The clone carrying this T cell receptor (beta chain) was counted a few times. This CDR3 has 15 amino acids. Losses at the gene ends were 1 base for V and 6 bases for J; bases not matched to a gene: 6. In germline, CDR1 is LGHDT, CDR2 YNNKEL (reference sequence). This sample was taken from a study of human T cells and chemical hapten exposure. Time point of the sample: healthy volunteer bleed at 2 weeks. Unfractionated whole blood yielded total RNA. MiXCR, run by TCRdb on the RACE reads, gives a single entry per CDR3 protein. In the table there are about 130,000 distinct CDR3 sequences, more than 7.5% of which are singletons.

This TCR was sampled from a male donor in good health. Some clones in this sample may be carry-over from other donors' samples. The chain has TRBV3-1 and TRBJ2-3; 8 positions agree with TRBD2. The specimen sequenced was whole blood. CDR3 region: CASSQAGAGADTQYF. In DNA, the CDR3 is TGTGCCAGCAGCCAAGCCGGAGCGGGAGCGGATACGCAGTATTTT.